The text below deals with one T cell receptor beta chain. The CDR3 spans 14 residues. Germline assignment: CDR1 SGHAT and CDR2 FQNNGV. J was trimmed by 3 bases and V by 5 bases; bases with no gene match: 3. This sample stems from a study of sequential checkpoint blockade in melanoma. Whole-study context: Patients were randomized 1:1 to nivolumab-then-ipilimumab or ipilimumab-then-nivolumab first-line. Maintenance nivolumab came after either treatment sequence.

Profiling relied on immunoSEQ multiplex PCR, and the TCRdb table lists in-frame clones only, not all of them. The sample includes roughly 28,000 clones, about 80% of them seen just once. Indicated treatment: randomized to nivolumab then ipilimumab (arm A) or the reverse (arm B). DNA-damaging chemotherapy had not been given to any patient beforehand. From thawed PBMCs, live CD3+CD8+ cells negative for CD19 and CD56 were sorted. This rearrangement joins TRBV11-2 to TRBJ2-7; 11 bases are shared with TRBD2. Sequenced material: CD8+ T cells sorted from blood (inferred from file names), taken from a patient given nivolumab and ipilimumab in sequence. The source of this sequence is a human donor with melanoma. The CDR3 here is CASSRLAGHYEQYF. The CDR3 coding sequence is TGTGCCAGCAGCAGACTAGCGGGACACTACGAGCAGTACTTC.